Following are 30 T cell receptor beta chains from one sample sequenced in a study of cytomegalovirus exposure and HLA in healthy donors. Sequenced by immunoSEQ multiplex PCR; TCRdb stores in-frame clones only, minus some. The table lists 100,000 or so clones, roughly nine tenths of them singletons. The source material was PBMCs. All receptors derive from a young woman in good health and CMV-seronegative.

The chain couples TRBV5-4 to TRBJ2-3; TRBD2 agrees at 10 bases. The CDR3 has 17 residues. V dropped 3 bases and J dropped 6; count of bases not matched to a gene: 13. Germline values: CDR1 SGHNT, CDR2 YYREEE (reference sequence). Here the CDR3 DNA reads TGTGCCAGCAGCTCTGGGTATAGCGGGGGGAAGGGGGATACGCAGTATTTT. It codes for CASSSGYSGGKGDTQYF. Full variable domain (outside the CDR3, taken from reference TRBV5-4 and TRBJ2-3): ETGVTQSPTHLIKTRGQQVTLRCSSQSGHNTVSWYQQALGQGPQFIFQYYREEENGRGNFPPRFSGLQFPNYSSELNVNALELDDSALYLCASSSGYSGGKGDTQYFGPGTRLTVL.

CDR3 in amino acids: CASSREPGQGSPNEKLFF. The CDR3 nucleotides read TGTGCCAGTAGTAGAGAACCGGGACAGGGTTCTCCTAATGAAAAACTGTTTTTT. V gene TRBV19 combines with J gene TRBJ1-4; 9 bases match TRBD1. The ends lost 4 bases at V and 3 bases at J; junction bases unmatched: 12. CDR1 LNHDA and CDR2 SQIVND come from the germline V gene (reference sequence). The CDR3 totals 18 residues.

This chain links TRBV7-2 with TRBJ2-7; TRBD1 is a possible D gene (5 bases). The CDR3 consists of 16 residues. CDR1 and CDR2 from the germline V gene are SGHTA and FQGNSA. V was pared by 2 bases and J by 6 bases, with 20 bases between. The CDR3: CASSLRGGASYVEQYF. The CDR3 DNA sequence: TGTGCCAGCAGCTTAAGGGGTGGGGCTTCCTACGTCGAGCAGTACTTC.

The chain joins TRBV10-3 to TRBJ1-3, with D possibly matching TRBD1 (5 bases). CDR1 is ENHRY, CDR2 SYGVKD, per germline. The germline V and J ends were trimmed by 11 bases and 0 bases, with 17 bases remaining between them. The CDR3 is 15 residues long. The chain's CDR3 is CAARQFQSSGNTIYF. CDR3 DNA: TGTGCCGCCAGACAGTTCCAGAGCTCTGGAAACACCATATATTTT.

This chain connects TRBV6-6 to TRBJ2-1, with 14 bases matching TRBD2. CDR3 size: 16 residues. V shed 1 base, J shed 8 bases, and the junction held 4 bases outside the gene matches. The V gene's germline CDR1 is MNHNY and CDR2 SVGAGI (reference sequence). For the CDR3, the DNA is TGTGCCAGCAGTTACTTGGGGACTAGCGGGGGTTATGAGCAGTTCTTC. Protein: CASSYLGTSGGYEQFF.

V is TRBV19 and J is TRBJ2-2; no clear D gene. The V and J ends lost 2 bases and 3 bases respectively, with 4 bases between them. The CDR3 sequence is 13 residues long. In germline, CDR1 is LNHDA, CDR2 SQIVND (reference sequence). The CDR3 loop is CASSIRDTGELFF. The CDR3 DNA reads TGTGCCAGTAGTATACGGGACACCGGGGAGCTGTTTTTT.

The J gene is TRBJ2-7, the V gene TRBV15; no reliable D call. V lost 0 bases and J lost 3, with 12 bases in between. CDR3 length: 15 amino acids. The germline CDR1 and CDR2 sequences are LNHNV and YYDKDF (reference sequence). The CDR3, as DNA: TGTGCCACCAGCAGAGATTCACAAACGAACTACGAGCAGTACTTC. Its protein is CATSRDSQTNYEQYF.

The chain is built from TRBV9 and TRBJ2-3; TRBD2 agrees at 7 bases. The CDR3 spans 16 residues. V dropped 1 base and J dropped 2; count of bases not matched to a gene: 7. Germline values: CDR1 SGDLS, CDR2 YYNGEE. The CDR3 nucleotides are TGTGCCAGCAGCGTACGAGGACTAGTGTCCACAGATACGCAGTATTTT. It codes for CASSVRGLVSTDTQYF.

This rearrangement joins TRBV11-2 to TRBJ1-4; no clear D gene. The CDR3 has 13 residues. V was clipped by 5 bases and J by 7 bases, with 11 bases between them. The germline gives CDR1 SGHAT, CDR2 FQNNGV. The DNA for the CDR3 is TGTGCCAGCAGCCTGAGCCAGGTTGAAAAACTGTTTTTT. It is translated as CASSLSQVEKLFF.

The chain has TRBV28 and TRBJ1-1; tentatively, D is TRBD1 (5 bases). The CDR3 contains 13 residues. Germline CDR1 and CDR2: MDHEN and SYDVKM. Trimming left V 3 bases short and J 6 bases short, with 11 bases between. The CDR3 spells CASSLDNPPEAFF. CDR3 nucleotide sequence: TGTGCCAGCAGTTTGGACAACCCCCCTGAAGCTTTCTTT.

The chain joins TRBV7-2 to TRBJ2-6; D uncertain. Germline V gene lookup returns CDR1 SGHTA and CDR2 FQGNSA. Trimming cost V 1 base and J 2 bases, with 12 bases left between them. This CDR3 spans 17 amino acids. The CDR3 DNA sequence: TGTGCCAGCAGCTTAGGAGGTCAGCTTCCTGGGGCCAACGTCCTGACTTTC. It translates to CASSLGGQLPGANVLTF.

This clone has only a few counts. The sample carries other DNA sequences with the same CDR3. The chain combines TRBV5-1 with TRBJ2-3; 8 bases fit TRBD2. The ends lost 1 base at V and 1 base at J; junction bases unmatched: 2. Germline V gives CDR1 SGHRS, CDR2 YFSETQ. The CDR3 length is 15 residues. The CDR3 DNA reads TGCGCCAGCAGCTTGCGGGGACTAGGCACAGATACGCAGTATTTT. Translating gives CASSLRGLGTDTQYF.

The V call is TRBV9, the J call TRBJ2-7, with 9 positions matching TRBD1. V dropped 4 bases and J dropped 2; count of bases not matched to a gene: 4. Looked up from germline, CDR1 is SGDLS and CDR2 is YYNGEE. The CDR3 runs 14 residues. Written as DNA, the CDR3 is TGTGCCAGCAGCAAAGGACAGGGGACCTACGAGCAGTACTTC. It encodes CASSKGQGTYEQYF.

The V and J genes are TRBV28 and TRBJ2-7; 8 bases are a match to TRBD2. With V trimmed by 4 bases and J by 4 bases, 9 bases remained unmatched. This CDR3 has 15 amino acids. Germline CDR1 is MDHEN and CDR2 is SYDVKM. CDR3 in DNA: TGTGCCAGCAGTTCCAGCGGGAGAGGATTATACGAGCAGTACTTC. Protein sequence: CASSSSGRGLYEQYF.

The sample holds one count of this clone. The rearrangement uses TRBV9 and TRBJ1-6; 8 nucleotides match TRBD1. Trimming took 2 bases from V and 8 from J; bases not matched to a gene: 6. The V gene's germline CDR1 is SGDLS and CDR2 YYNGEE. The CDR3 consists of 15 residues. In DNA, the CDR3 is TGTGCCAGCAGCGTCTCCGGGACAGGATATTCACCCCTCCACTTT. Amino acids: CASSVSGTGYSPLHF.

The V and J genes are TRBV7-2 and TRBJ2-5; 10 nucleotides align to TRBD2. Losses at the gene ends were 7 bases for V and 1 base for J; bases not matched to a gene: 6. The CDR3 loop spans 15 amino acids. Germline loops: CDR1 SGHTA, CDR2 FQGNSA. This CDR3 is CASTHIAGGQETQYF. The DNA of the CDR3 is TGTGCCAGCACCCACATAGCGGGGGGCCAAGAGACCCAGTACTTC. Supplemented by reference TRBV7-2 and TRBJ2-5, the full variable domain reads GAGVSQSPSNKVTEKGKDVELRCDPISGHTALYWYRQSLGQGLEFLIYFQGNSAPDKSGLPSDRFSAERTGGSVSTLTIQRTQQEDSAVYLCASTHIAGGQETQYFGPGTRLLVL.

V and J are TRBV5-1 and TRBJ2-5; TRBD2 aligns across 7 bases. Germline V lookup: CDR1 SGHRS, CDR2 YFSETQ. The CDR3 has 14 residues. V shed 4 bases and J 2 bases; nucleotides not matched to a gene: 5. The CDR3 protein is CASSPGTTQETQYF. The CDR3 DNA reads TGCGCCAGCAGCCCCGGGACTACTCAAGAGACCCAGTACTTC.

Worth noting for this clone: Other DNA variants within this sample encode the same CDR3. The DNA for the CDR3 is TGTGCCAGTAGTATTGGACAGGGTTCCTACGAGCAGTACTTC. The encoded protein is CASSIGQGSYEQYF. This sequence joins TRBV19 and TRBJ2-7, with TRBD1 identical over 8 bases. Germline V gives CDR1 LNHDA, CDR2 SQIVND (reference sequence). The CDR3 covers 14 residues. With 3 bases clipped from V and 1 base from J, the junction kept 2 bases outside the gene matches.

The chain joins TRBV2 to TRBJ1-5, with TRBD1 matching over 9 bases. The CDR3 extends over 17 amino acids. The V gene end was trimmed by 6 bases and the J gene end by 1 base; junction bases not matched to a gene: 10. CDR1 is SNHLY, CDR2 FYNNEI, per germline. CDR3 sequence: CASSVNTGGRSNQPQHF. The CDR3, as DNA: TGTGCCAGCAGCGTAAACACAGGGGGCAGGAGCAATCAGCCCCAGCATTTT.

The chain is built from TRBV15 and TRBJ1-5; the D gene is possibly TRBD1 (6 bases). Trimming left V 2 bases short and J 7 bases short, with 21 bases between. There are 17 residues in the CDR3. Germline V gene data show CDR1 as LNHNV and CDR2 as YYDKDF (reference sequence). The CDR3 loop reads CATSRTYRDPVGQPQHF. The CDR3 DNA sequence: TGTGCCACCAGCAGAACTTACAGGGACCCAGTGGGGCAGCCCCAGCATTTT.

The J gene is TRBJ1-5, the V gene TRBV7-2; possibly TRBD1 for D (5 bases). CDR3 size: 15 residues. Germline V gene sequence: CDR1 SGHTA, CDR2 FQGNSA. The germline V and J ends were trimmed by 5 bases and 6 bases, with 17 bases remaining between them. The CDR3 coding sequence is TGTGCCAGCAGCCCCGGCTGGGGCCACGCTCAGCCCCAGCATTTT. Protein sequence: CASSPGWGHAQPQHF.

The chain has TRBV5-4 and TRBJ2-5, with D possibly TRBD2 on 6 matching bases. The CDR3 contains 15 residues. V gave up 0 bases and J gave up 5 bases, with 14 bases separating them. CDR1 and CDR2 from the germline V gene are SGHNT and YYREEE (reference sequence). CDR3 sequence (DNA): TGTGCCAGCAGCTTGGGGAGACTAGTGGGGGAGACCCAGTACTTC. This codes for CASSLGRLVGETQYF.

The rearrangement links TRBV2 to TRBJ1-4; TRBD1 agrees at 7 bases. Germline assignment: CDR1 SNHLY and CDR2 FYNNEI. CDR3 length: 14 residues. J was trimmed by 7 bases and V by 6 bases; bases with no gene match: 8. The CDR3 coding sequence is TGTGCCAGCAGCATACAGGGGCCAAGTGAAAAACTGTTTTTT. Residues: CASSIQGPSEKLFF.

The J gene is TRBJ1-1, the V gene TRBV6-1; D is possibly TRBD1 (5 bases). From germline, CDR1 is MNHNS and CDR2 SASEGT. The CDR3 sequence is 15 residues long. V was cut by 7 bases and J by 4 bases, with 19 bases left in between. CDR3 sequence: CASTAGGGRATEAFF. The CDR3 nucleotides read TGTGCCAGCACTGCTGGGGGGGGTAGAGCCACTGAAGCTTTCTTT.

The chain couples TRBV29-1 to TRBJ2-7, with 7 bases aligning to TRBD2. This CDR3 contains 11 residues. V shed 4 bases, J shed 7 bases, and the junction held 4 bases outside the gene matches. Germline V gene sequence: CDR1 SQVTM, CDR2 ANQGSEA. The CDR3 DNA is TGCAGCGTTGGGGAGGGAGCAGAGCAGTACTTC. Its protein product is CSVGEGAEQYF.

This clone showed up just a few times. V usage is TRBV7-9 and J usage is TRBJ1-2, with D possibly TRBD1 on 5 matching bases. The germline V gene has CDR1 SEHNR and CDR2 FQNEAQ (reference sequence). V gave up 3 bases and J gave up 6 bases, with 14 bases separating them. The CDR3 is made up of 14 amino acids. The CDR3 sequence is CASSFIGVRDGYTF. The CDR3 region has the DNA TGTGCCAGCAGCTTTATAGGGGTTAGGGATGGCTACACCTTC.

Only one count was recorded for this clone. The chain uses TRBV6-1 and TRBJ1-2; 7 bases align to TRBD1. Germline V lookup: CDR1 MNHNS, CDR2 SASEGT. Trimming took 5 bases from V and 4 from J; bases not matched to a gene: 4. CDR3 size: 13 residues. The CDR3 loop reads CASSWNRGYGYTF. CDR3 DNA sequence: TGTGCCAGCAGTTGGAACAGGGGCTATGGCTACACCTTC.

The chain has TRBV9 and TRBJ2-7; D unclear. V dropped 4 bases and J dropped 4 bases, with 21 bases sitting between them. CDR1 and CDR2 from the germline V gene are SGDLS and YYNGEE. This CDR3 is 16 amino acids long. The CDR3 nucleotides read TGTGCCAGCAGCCCCAGAATTATCCACCCCGCTTACGAGCAGTACTTC. Translated: CASSPRIIHPAYEQYF.

The V call is TRBV4-3, the J call TRBJ1-4; TRBD1 aligns across 12 bases. The CDR3 runs to 17 residues. Germline V lookup: CDR1 LGHNA, CDR2 YSLEER. J was trimmed by 11 bases and V by 2 bases; bases with no gene match: 12. In nucleotides, the CDR3 is TGCGCCAGCAGCCAACAATTTTCCGGGACAGGGGGCAGGAAACTGTTTTTT. Translated, it gives CASSQQFSGTGGRKLFF.

V and J are TRBV6-5 and TRBJ2-7; a weak D match, TRBD1 (5 bases). Germline assignment: CDR1 MNHEY and CDR2 SVGAGI. V was cut by 2 bases and J by 5 bases, with 13 bases left in between. This CDR3 region has 14 residues. As DNA, the CDR3 is TGTGCCAGCAGTTACGGGCAGGGTATGAACGAGCAGTACTTC. Protein sequence: CASSYGQGMNEQYF.